This T cell receptor (beta chain) appears in the sequencing data of a study of response to subunit inactivated influenza vaccine. Study findings and constraints: That few new T cells are recruited by each seasonal influenza vaccination was the authors' suggestion.

TCRdb reprocessed the RT-PCR reads via MiXCR and lists one record per CDR3 protein. In the table there are 530,000 or so distinct CDR3 sequences, over 9.5% of which are singletons. This clonotype was detected a few times. Its antigen is not identified. J lost 8 bases, V lost 5 bases, and 11 bases had no gene match. CDR1 is DFQATT and CDR2 is SNEGSKA in the germline V gene (reference sequence). The CDR3 spans 14 residues. V usage is TRBV20-1 and J usage is TRBJ1-2, with 10 bases lining up with TRBD1. The input for sequencing was PBMCs from blood, taken on the day of vaccination. This TCR was sampled from a man in his forties or fifties who received an inactivated influenza vaccine. The CDR3 bases are TGCAGTGCTCCCCCGACAGGGGGCTTGCGAGGCTACACCTTC. The encoded protein is CSAPPTGGLRGYTF.